The source of this T cell receptor (beta chain) is a study of identical twins. MiXCR, applied by TCRdb to the 5' RACE reads, yields one record per CDR3 protein. The sample has hundreds of thousands of distinct CDR3 sequences, 15% to 20% seen once; the top ten hold roughly 13%. In this sample, this clonotype turned up a few times. A junction boundary mismatches the germline segment, possibly from a read error. The CDR3 loop spans 12 amino acids. Germline V CDR1 and CDR2: MNHEY, SVGEGT. The same data also went into a second study, on T cells expressing NK-cell markers. This second study says: As a fraction of CD8+ T cells, dominant NKG2C+ clonotypes reached roughly 1.0-7.5% in 5 to 7 donors.

The sequence came from a woman aged 18-29 years in good health. The gene calls are TRBV6-2 or TRBV6-3 and TRBJ2-1; perhaps D is TRBD1 or TRBD2 (5 bases each). The sample consisted of PBMCs. The CDR3 coding sequence is TGTGCCAGCAGTTACCTGGGACCACCACTCTCCTTC. This gives the protein CASSYLGPPLSF.